Presented here are 12 T cell receptor beta chains from one specimen sequenced in a study of blood T cell repertoires in COVID-19. Clones were read by immunoSEQ multiplex PCR, and TCRdb kept only the in-frame ones, dropping some. This table has fewer than 350,000 clones, 81% appearing once. Input material: peripheral blood. The receptor set was obtained from a woman aged 55 to 70 with active or convalescent COVID-19.

This clone turned up a few times. The genes are TRBV5-1 and TRBJ2-1, with 11 nucleotides matching TRBD1. This CDR3 has 17 amino acids. From germline, CDR1 is SGHRS and CDR2 YFSETQ. With 4 bases clipped from V and 5 bases from J, the junction kept 11 bases outside the gene matches. The DNA for the CDR3 is TGCGCCAGCAGCAAATCGACCGGGACAGGGGGGAACAATGAGCAGTTCTTC. It specifies CASSKSTGTGGNNEQFF.

The chain has TRBV7-7 and TRBJ2-5; TRBD2 agrees at 9 bases. CDR1 SSHAT and CDR2 FNYEAQ come from the germline V gene (reference sequence). Trimming took 3 bases from V and 4 from J; bases not matched to a gene: 9. The CDR3 length is 16 residues. Here the CDR3 DNA reads TGTGCCAGCAGCTTGAACTCAGCGGGGGGACGAGAGACCCAGTACTTC. Translating gives CASSLNSAGGRETQYF.

The chain recombines TRBV27 with TRBJ1-1; TRBD1 might be the D (5 bases). Trimming took 7 bases from V and 4 from J, leaving 19 bases between them. Germline-derived CDR1 and CDR2 are MNHEY and SMNVEV (reference sequence). The CDR3 is made up of 15 amino acids. For the CDR3, the DNA is TGTGCCAGCAACCATGGGGCGGACGGAACCACTGAAGCTTTCTTT. Protein sequence: CASNHGADGTTEAFF.

The CDR3 region has the DNA TGTGCCAGCAGCGCGGGACTAGCGGGGGGGCTCTCCACAGATACGCAGTATTTT. Its protein product is CASSAGLAGGLSTDTQYF. This chain uses TRBV9 with TRBJ2-3; 16 nucleotides match TRBD2. CDR1 is SGDLS, CDR2 YYNGEE, per germline. This CDR3 contains 18 residues. The J segment lost 2 bases and the V segment lost 3 bases, leaving 6 bases of the junction unmatched.

The chain joins TRBV30 to TRBJ1-6; tentative D call: TRBD1 (6 bases). This CDR3 has 15 residues. Germline loops: CDR1 GTSNPN, CDR2 SVGIG (reference sequence). V lost 4 bases, J lost 7 bases, and 17 bases lay in between. CDR3 protein: CAWTRLTGSNSPLHF. CDR3 nucleotide sequence: TGTGCCTGGACGCGCCTCACAGGGTCGAATTCACCCCTCCACTTT.

J is TRBJ2-2 and V is TRBV5-4, with 9 bases matching TRBD1. Trimming took 5 bases from V and 3 from J; bases not matched to a gene: 20. CDR3 size: 20 residues. Germline values: CDR1 SGHNT, CDR2 YYREEE (reference sequence). CDR3 protein: CASRGPSEDRGSRDTGELFF. CDR3 bases: TGTGCCAGCAGAGGACCCAGTGAGGACAGGGGATCGAGGGACACCGGGGAGCTGTTTTTT. The full variable domain, rest sourced from reference TRBV5-4 and TRBJ2-2, is ETGVTQSPTHLIKTRGQQVTLRCSSQSGHNTVSWYQQALGQGPQFIFQYYREEENGRGNFPPRFSGLQFPNYSSELNVNALELDDSALYLCASRGPSEDRGSRDTGELFFGEGSRLTVL.

This chain joins TRBV7-9 and TRBJ1-1, with no clear D. The CDR3 runs 12 residues. V was cut by 1 base and J by 11 bases, with 11 bases left in between. CDR1 is SEHNR and CDR2 is FQNEAQ in the germline V gene (reference sequence). For the CDR3, the DNA is TGTGCCAGCAGCTTAGGCCAACTAAAGGCTTTCTTT. It is translated as CASSLGQLKAFF.

The V call is TRBV4-2, the J call TRBJ2-3; 9 bases are shared with TRBD2. Germline V gives CDR1 LGHNA, CDR2 YNFKEQ. J was trimmed by 3 bases and V by 0 bases; bases with no gene match: 10. This CDR3 is built from 18 residues. CDR3 in amino acids: CASSQDASRGGRTDTQYF. CDR3 DNA: TGTGCCAGCAGCCAAGACGCGTCGCGGGGGGGCAGGACAGATACGCAGTATTTT.

The chain joins TRBV2 to TRBJ1-6; D gene uncertain. V was cut by 6 bases and J by 0 bases, with 6 bases left in between. Germline V gives CDR1 SNHLY, CDR2 FYNNEI. The CDR3 extends over 14 amino acids. The CDR3 is CASRRSSYNSPLHF. The CDR3 DNA reads TGTGCCAGCAGGCGGTCCTCCTATAATTCACCCCTCCACTTT.

This clone has just one count. This chain connects TRBV11-2 to TRBJ2-2; 7 nucleotides line up with TRBD1. J gave up 5 bases and V 1 base, and 1 base lay outside the gene matches. This CDR3 is 14 amino acids long. Germline CDR1 is SGHAT and CDR2 is FQNNGV. The CDR3 protein is CASSLVRGTGELFF. Written as DNA, the CDR3 is TGTGCCAGCAGCTTAGTCAGGGGGACCGGGGAGCTGTTTTTT.

The chain employs TRBV7-2 and TRBJ2-2; perhaps TRBD2 as D (6 bases). CDR3 length: 15 amino acids. Germline V gene data show CDR1 as SGHTA and CDR2 as FQGNSA. The V and J ends lost 5 bases and 3 bases respectively, with 13 bases between them. The CDR3 here is CASSRAGGYTGELFF. CDR3 sequence (DNA): TGTGCCAGCAGCCGGGCAGGAGGGTACACCGGGGAGCTGTTTTTT.

The genes are TRBV15 and TRBJ2-3; 7 bases agree with TRBD2. Trimming at V came to 0 bases and at J to 4 bases, leaving 4 bases not matched to a gene. Per germline, CDR1 LNHNV and CDR2 YYDKDF (reference sequence). The CDR3 totals 15 residues. The CDR3 sequence: CATSRDRSGADTQYF. DNA of the CDR3: TGTGCCACCAGCAGAGATCGGAGCGGGGCAGATACGCAGTATTTT.